The clone carrying this T cell receptor beta chain has only one observation. These data come from a study of blood T cell repertoires in COVID-19. TCRdb keeps only in-frame clones here, not all; method: immunoSEQ multiplex PCR. The table has about 420,000 clones, over 85% seen once. CDR3 length equals 15 residues. J was trimmed by 2 bases and V by 5 bases; bases with no gene match: 4. The germline V gene has CDR1 MGHRA and CDR2 YSYEKL. This chain uses TRBV4-1 with TRBJ1-3; TRBD1 aligns across 9 bases. Material: peripheral blood. This clonotype originated in a man aged 18-30 years with COVID-19, enrolled during active disease. The CDR3 bases are TGCGCCAGCAGCTTCGGGACAGGGACTGGAAACACCATATATTTT. Protein: CASSFGTGTGNTIYF.